The T cell receptor (beta chain) described here comes from a study of regulatory T cells in long-lasting Graves disease. Stated time point: newly diagnosed GD, antithyroid drugs for less than 3 months. PBMC-extracted RNA yielded the TCR library. In germline, CDR1 is MNHEY, CDR2 SMNVEV (reference sequence). Trimming took off 7 bases at V and 9 bases at J, with 13 bases between the two ends. This CDR3 has 13 residues. This clonotype was counted many times. The target antigen is unknown. Arm-PCR with iRepertoire HTBI primers amplified the CDR3 regions for these TCR beta libraries. MiXCR, applied by TCRdb to the multiplex PCR reads, yields one record per CDR3 protein. The table has 300,000 to 400,000 distinct CDR3 sequences, 16% seen once. Whole-study findings and limits: Persistent disease favored TRBV28, TRBJ1-2 and TRBJ2-5.

A further study also used this sample, focusing on T cells in Graves' hyperthyroidism and ophthalmopathy. That report notes: If no ophthalmopathy progression occurred within 18 months, Graves' hyperthyroidism was stable. The hyperthyroidism patients had all been newly diagnosed, and their disease duration was under 2 months. Their ages ranged from 18 to 65 years.

This specimen was peripheral blood mononuclear cells (PBMCs), taken at new diagnosis, from a patient treated with antithyroid drugs. The rearrangement joins TRBV27 to TRBJ1-6; D is uncertain. The receptor comes from a man aged 35 to 55 with Graves disease. CDR3 region: CASKLTRFSPLHF. Written as DNA, the CDR3 is TGTGCCAGCAAACTGACAAGGTTTTCACCCCTCCACTTT.